The source of this T cell receptor (beta chain) is a study of cytomegalovirus exposure and HLA in healthy donors. Across the whole study: Earlier work reported 95 million to 130 million unique TCR beta sequences from 180 million or so T cells. Notes on the study in general: Specificity of three CMV-associated chains for CMV antigens was verified in vitro. One later analysis reportedly identified an Asian-associated ancestry cluster that showed fewer N-insertions than the roughly 600-donor mean. It emerged from a later analysis that several of the most significant clusters appeared to be linked to common viral pathogens.

As to this clone: Its antigen is as yet unknown.

There are 16 residues in the CDR3. The V gene's germline CDR1 is KGHSH and CDR2 LQKENI. The germline V and J ends were trimmed by 5 bases and 4 bases, with 21 bases remaining between them. Use of 60 Vbeta and 13 Jbeta primers characterized the PCR. Here immunoSEQ multiplex PCR was the method, and the copy in TCRdb shows in-frame clones only, minus some. This sample has around 160,000 clones; roughly 80% occur once, and the top ten carry about 6.7%. Material: PBMCs. The origin of this receptor is a woman aged 35 to 49 in good health and CMV-seropositive. The chain combines TRBV18 with TRBJ2-7; the D gene is possibly TRBD1 (6 bases). CDR3 protein: CASSSPGTTATYEQYF. The CDR3, as DNA: TGTGCCAGCTCATCTCCCGGGACAACGGCCACTTACGAGCAGTACTTC.